The clone carrying this T cell receptor (beta chain) was seen at least ten times. Antigen unknown. The data belong to a study of T cells after yellow fever vaccination. Findings and caveats of the study: The bulk population could contribute abundant contaminating clonotypes to FACS-sorted repertoires. A secondary response was less intense yet reached its peak sooner, at day 5 versus 15. The CD4 and CD8 compartments had a small share of their clonotypes in common.

5'RACE template switching produced TCR cDNA carrying a universal primer site and UMIs. One entry per CDR3 protein, called by TCRdb with MiXCR from the 5' RACE reads. The sample carries around 320,000 distinct CDR3 sequences, less than 9.5% recorded once. This specimen was CD4+ T cells sorted from PBMCs, taken 5 days after the yellow fever booster vaccination. This receptor was taken from a man aged 18 to 35 who received the YFV17D yellow fever vaccine.

The DNA for the CDR3 is TGTGCCAGCAGTTACTCGGGGGGGTCGGATACGCAGTATTTT. It yields the protein CASSYSGGSDTQYF. The rearrangement uses TRBV6-5 and TRBJ2-3; TRBD2 agrees at 7 bases. The CDR3 spans 14 residues. V was pared by 0 bases and J by 6 bases, with 3 bases of the junction left unmatched. The germline gives CDR1 MNHEY, CDR2 SVGAGI.